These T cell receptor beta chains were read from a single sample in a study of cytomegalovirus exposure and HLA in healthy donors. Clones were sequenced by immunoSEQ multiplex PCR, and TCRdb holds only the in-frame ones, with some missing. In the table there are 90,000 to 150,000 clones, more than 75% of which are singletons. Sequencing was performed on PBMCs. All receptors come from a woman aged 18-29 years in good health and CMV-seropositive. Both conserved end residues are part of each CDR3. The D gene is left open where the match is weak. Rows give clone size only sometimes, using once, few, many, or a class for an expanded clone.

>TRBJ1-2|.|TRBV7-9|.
TGTGCCAGCAGCTTAGGGATCCCCCGGGCACAGGGTTATGGCTACACCTTC
CASSLGIPRAQGYGYTF
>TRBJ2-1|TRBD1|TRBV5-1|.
TGCGCCAGCAGCTGGACAGGGGTGGATGAGCAGTTCTTC
CASSWTGVDEQFF
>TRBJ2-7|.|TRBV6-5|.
TGTGCCAGCAGACCTCTGACAGAGAGCTACGAGCAGTACTTC
CASRPLTESYEQYF
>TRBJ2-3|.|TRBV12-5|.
TGTGCTAGTGGTGTACCTGCCAGGGGCTTGCCCGCCACAGATACGCAGTATTTT
CASGVPARGLPATDTQYF
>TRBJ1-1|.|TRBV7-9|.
TGTGCCAGCAGCCGGGGGGGGAACACTGAAGCTTTCTTT
CASSRGGNTEAFF
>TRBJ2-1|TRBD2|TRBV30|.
TGTGCCTGGAGTGTAGGGAGGACTAGCGGGTGGTACAATGAGCAGTTCTTC
CAWSVGRTSGWYNEQFF
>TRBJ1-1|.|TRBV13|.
TGTGCCAGCAGCTTAGCGGGGGGGACTGAAGCTTTCTTT
CASSLAGGTEAFF
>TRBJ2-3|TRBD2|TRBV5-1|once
TGCGCCAGCAGCGGTCTAGGGGCGGGAGGGGATACGCAGTATTTT
CASSGLGAGGDTQYF
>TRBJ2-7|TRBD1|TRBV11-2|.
TGTGCCAGCAGACACAGACAGGGTTACCACGAGCAGTACTTC
CASRHRQGYHEQYF
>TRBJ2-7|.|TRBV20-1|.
TGCAGTGCTAGATGGGGAGACGAGCAGTACTTC
CSARWGDEQYF
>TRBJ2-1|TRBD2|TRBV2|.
TGTGCCAGCAGGGGGGGGGTAGATCGGTTCTTC
CASRGGVDRFF
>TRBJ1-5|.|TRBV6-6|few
TGTGCCAGCAGACAGAATAGCAATCAGCCCCAGCATTTT
CASRQNSNQPQHF
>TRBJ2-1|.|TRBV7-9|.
TGTGCCAGCAGCTTAGAGCTGGGCGATGAGCAGTTCTTC
CASSLELGDEQFF
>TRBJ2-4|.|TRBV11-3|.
TGTGCCAGCAGCCAGAGACCTATTCGACTAGCCAAAAACATTCAGTACTTC
CASSQRPIRLAKNIQYF
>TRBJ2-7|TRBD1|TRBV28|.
TGTGCCAGCAGCCAGGTGGGACCGGGACAGGGAACTTATCGGGCTTTCTACGAGCAGTACTTC
CASSQVGPGQGTYRAFYEQYF
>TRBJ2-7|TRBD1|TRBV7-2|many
TGTGCCAGCAGCTCTACCCCGGGACAGTCCTACGAGCAGTACTTC
CASSSTPGQSYEQYF
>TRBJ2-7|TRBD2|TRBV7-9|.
TGTGCCAGCAGCCCCGGACTAGGCCTCACCTACGAGCAGTACTTC
CASSPGLGLTYEQYF
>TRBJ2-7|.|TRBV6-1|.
TGTGCCAGCAGTGAAGCGTCTCCCTACGAGCAGTACTTC
CASSEASPYEQYF
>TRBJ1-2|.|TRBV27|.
TGTGCCAGCAGTTTATGGCGGGACTCAGATGGCTACACCTTC
CASSLWRDSDGYTF
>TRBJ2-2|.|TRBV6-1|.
TGTGCCAGCAGTGAGACGACAGAATACACCGGGGAGCTGTTTTTT
CASSETTEYTGELFF
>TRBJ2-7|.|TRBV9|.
TGTGCCAGCAGCGTAGCTTTAGCAGGGCCCTACGAGCAGTACTTC
CASSVALAGPYEQYF
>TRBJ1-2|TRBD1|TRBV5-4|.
TGTGCCAGCAGCTTGGCGGGACAGGGGGAGTATGGCTACACCTTC
CASSLAGQGEYGYTF
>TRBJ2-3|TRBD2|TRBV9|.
TGTGCCAGCGCTCGCTCGGGCGGGGGGGCTAAGGGCACAGATACGCAGTATTTT
CASARSGGGAKGTDTQYF
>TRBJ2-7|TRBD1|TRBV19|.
TGTGCCAGTAGTATAGATCCGGGACAGTCTTACGAGCAGTACTTC
CASSIDPGQSYEQYF
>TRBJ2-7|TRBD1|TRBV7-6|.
TGTGCCAGCAGCCTGGACGCCGGGACAGGGGGTGCCGAGCAGTACTTC
CASSLDAGTGGAEQYF
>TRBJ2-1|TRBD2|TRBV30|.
TGTGCCTGGAGACTAGCGGTAATGAGGGTGCAGTTCTTC
CAWRLAVMRVQFF
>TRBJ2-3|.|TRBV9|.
TGTGCCAGCAGCGTTACCAGGGATAGAGATACGCAGTATTTT
CASSVTRDRDTQYF
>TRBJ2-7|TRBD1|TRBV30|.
TGTGCCTGGAGTGTACAAGGGGGCAAGGTTTCCGAGCAGTACTTC
CAWSVQGGKVSEQYF
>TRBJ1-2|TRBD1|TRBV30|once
TGTGCCTGGAGTGTTGGGACAGGCTATGGCTACACCTTC
CAWSVGTGYGYTF
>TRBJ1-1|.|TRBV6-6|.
TGTGCCAGCAGTCCCTCAGTGAACACTGAAGCTTTCTTT
CASSPSVNTEAFF
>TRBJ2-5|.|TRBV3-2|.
TGTGCCAGCAGCCCCACTCGGGACTTC
CASSPTRDF
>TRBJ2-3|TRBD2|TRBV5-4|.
TGTGCCAGCAGCGCCGGGACTAGGATTACAGATACGCAGTATTTT
CASSAGTRITDTQYF
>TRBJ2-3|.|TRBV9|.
TGTGCCAGCAGCGCGACTTGGATTGCAGATACGCAGTATTTT
CASSATWIADTQYF
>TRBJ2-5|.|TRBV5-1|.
TGCGCCAGCAGCTCGGCCGGCGCCCAAAGGGGGACCCAGTACTTC
CASSSAGAQRGTQYF
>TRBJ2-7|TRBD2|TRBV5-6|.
TGTGCCAGCAGCCCCAGACTAGCGGGCACCTACGAGCAGTACTTC
CASSPRLAGTYEQYF
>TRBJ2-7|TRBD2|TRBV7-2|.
TGTGCCAGCAGCTTGGACCTTAGCGGGATCTACGAGCAGTACTTC
CASSLDLSGIYEQYF
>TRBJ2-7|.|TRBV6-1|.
TGTGCCAGCAGTGAAGACGGGACAAGAACCTACGAGCAGTACTTC
CASSEDGTRTYEQYF
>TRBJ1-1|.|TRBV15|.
TGTGCCACCAGCAGTTGGCAGAGTGGCGGGAACACTGAAGCTTTCTTT
CATSSWQSGGNTEAFF
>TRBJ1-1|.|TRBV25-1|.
TGTGCCAGCAGGTGGTCGGGGGGCCGAAACACTGAAGCTTTCTTT
CASRWSGGRNTEAFF
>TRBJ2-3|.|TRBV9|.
TGTGCCAGCAGCGTCGTCGGGATTAGAACAGATACGCAGTATTTT
CASSVVGIRTDTQYF
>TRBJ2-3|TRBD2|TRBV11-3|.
TGTGCCAGCAGCTTAGGGACTAGCGGTTTCACAGATACGCAGTATTTT
CASSLGTSGFTDTQYF